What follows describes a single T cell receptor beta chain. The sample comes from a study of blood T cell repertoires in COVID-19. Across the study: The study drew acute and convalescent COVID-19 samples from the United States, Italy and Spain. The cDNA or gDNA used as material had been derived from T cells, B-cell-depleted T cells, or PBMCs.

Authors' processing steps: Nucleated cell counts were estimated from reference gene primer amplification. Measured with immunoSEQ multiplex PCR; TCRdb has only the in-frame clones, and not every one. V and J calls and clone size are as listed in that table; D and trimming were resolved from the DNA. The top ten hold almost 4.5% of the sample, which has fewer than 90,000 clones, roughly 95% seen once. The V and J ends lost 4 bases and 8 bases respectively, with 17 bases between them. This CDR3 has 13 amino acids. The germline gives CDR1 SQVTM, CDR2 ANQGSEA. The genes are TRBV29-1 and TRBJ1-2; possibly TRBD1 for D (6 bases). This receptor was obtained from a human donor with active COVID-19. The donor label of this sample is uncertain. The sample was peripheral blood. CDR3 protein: CSVAQGPSSGYTF. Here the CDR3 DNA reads TGCAGCGTTGCACAGGGTCCCTCTTCGGGCTACACCTTC.